These T cell receptor beta chains were read from a single sample in a study of long-term antiretroviral therapy in people with HIV. Produced via immunoSEQ multiplex PCR; TCRdb's table is partial and in-frame only. The sample has over 25,000 clones; roughly 96% are singletons. Sequenced material: unsorted PBMCs, taken roughly 6.9 years after starting antiretroviral therapy. The receptors shown here come from a man in his thirties or forties with HIV. CDR3s include the opening cysteine and the closing phenylalanine or tryptophan. A D gene is named only where the DNA matches it firmly. Some rows mark clone size as missing; the rest say once, few, many or name a class of expanded clone.

>TRBJ2-1|once|TRBV27|-
TGTGCCAGCTCGAGGATTTTTCCCTACAATGAGCAGTTCTTC
CASSRIFPYNEQFF
>TRBJ2-3|-|TRBV5-1|-
TGCGCCAGCAGCGCCACTAGCACGGGCACAGATACGCAGTATTTT
CASSATSTGTDTQYF
>TRBJ1-1|-|TRBV7-9|TRBD1
TGTGCCAGCAGCCACCCGGACAGGGTGAACACTGAAGCTTTCTTT
CASSHPDRVNTEAFF
>TRBJ2-1|-|TRBV5-8|-
TGTGCCAGCAGCGTGGCAGGGGTCTCCTACAATGAGCAGTTCTTC
CASSVAGVSYNEQFF
>TRBJ1-2|-|TRBV15|TRBD1
TGTGCCACCAGCAGACCGGGACAGGGGCCCTATGGCTACACCTTC
CATSRPGQGPYGYTF
>TRBJ2-3|-|TRBV2|-
TGTGCCAGTACGGGGGCCGATACGCAGTATTTT
CASTGADTQYF
>TRBJ2-2|-|TRBV6-6|-
TGTGCCAGCAAACTCACCGGGGAGCTGTTTTTT
CASKLTGELFF
>TRBJ2-1|few|TRBV7-3|TRBD2
TGTGCCAGCAGCTTTAGCGGGAGCTCCTACAATGAGCAGTTCTTC
CASSFSGSSYNEQFF
>TRBJ2-7|once|TRBV9|-
TGTGCCAGCAGCGCTCCCCAAGGGGGGGACTCCTACGAGCAGTACTTC
CASSAPQGGDSYEQYF
>TRBJ1-5|-|TRBV28|-
TGTGCCAGCAGTTTAACCTTGGGAACTCGCCAGCCCCAGCATTTT
CASSLTLGTRQPQHF
>TRBJ2-5|-|TRBV10-3|TRBD2
TGTGCCATCAGGGATAGCGGGGACGAGACCCAGTACTTC
CAIRDSGDETQYF
>TRBJ2-7|-|TRBV7-9|-
TGTGCCAGCGGGGGCACGGGATTCGAGCAGTACTTC
CASGGTGFEQYF
>TRBJ1-2|-|TRBV11-2|-
TGTGCCAGCAGTACTTCAGGGGCGAGGGGCTACACCTTC
CASSTSGARGYTF
>TRBJ1-5|-|TRBV29-1|-
TGCAGCGTTGGGGATAGCAATCAGCCCCAGCATTTT
CSVGDSNQPQHF
>TRBJ2-2|once|TRBV7-2|-
TGTGCCAGCAGCCCCTACAGGGCGGGCACCGGGGAGCTGTTTTTT
CASSPYRAGTGELFF
>TRBJ1-1|-|TRBV6-5|TRBD1
TGTGCCAGCAGTTCAGGGGGGTTCACTGAAGCTTTCTTT
CASSSGGFTEAFF
>TRBJ2-7|-|TRBV7-2|-
TGTGCCAGCAGCTTAGCTCCGGGACTCTCCTACGAGCAGTACTTC
CASSLAPGLSYEQYF
>TRBJ2-7|once|TRBV5-7|-
TGTGCCAGACAATACGAGCAGTACTTC
CARQYEQYF
>TRBJ2-1|-|TRBV27|-
TGTGCCAGCTCTGAGGACGACGAGCAGTTCTTC
CASSEDDEQFF
>TRBJ2-2|-|TRBV4-2|-
TGTGCCAGCAGCCAAGTCGGCTTATCCGGGGAGCTGTTTTTT
CASSQVGLSGELFF
>TRBJ1-4|-|TRBV7-9|-
TGTGCCAGCAGCTCCCCTTCGGACGCGTTAGGCGATGAAAAACTGTTTTTT
CASSSPSDALGDEKLFF
>TRBJ2-5|-|TRBV13|TRBD1
TGTGCCAGCAGCTCCGGGGACAGCCTCATCCCCTCCCAAGAGACCCAGTACTTC
CASSSGDSLIPSQETQYF
>TRBJ2-5|-|TRBV6-1|TRBD1
TGTGCCAGCAGCGCACAGGGGTTGGCGGAGACCCAGTACTTC
CASSAQGLAETQYF
>TRBJ1-2|-|TRBV29-1|-
TGCAGCGTGGAGCGGGGGAGGGTCGGCTACACCTTC
CSVERGRVGYTF
>TRBJ2-3|-|TRBV9|-
TGTGCCAGCAGCGTAGAAGGCGCCGCCACAGATACGCAGTATTTT
CASSVEGAATDTQYF
>TRBJ1-1|-|TRBV29-1|TRBD1
TGCAGCGGAGCGACAGGGGGGTTCCCGAACACTGAAGCTTTCTTT
CSGATGGFPNTEAFF
>TRBJ2-3|-|TRBV10-3|TRBD2
TGTGCCATCAGTTCCGGGACTAGTTCAGATACGCAGTATTTT
CAISSGTSSDTQYF
>TRBJ2-3|-|TRBV4-2|-
TGTGCCAGCAGCCAACGGTTGAGGACCCTCAGCACAGATACGCAGTATTTT
CASSQRLRTLSTDTQYF
>TRBJ2-3|-|TRBV7-3|-
TGTGCCAGCAGCCTTTACCCTAGCAGCCTCGACTCAGATACGCAGTATTTT
CASSLYPSSLDSDTQYF
>TRBJ1-5|-|TRBV19|-
TGTGCCAGTAGTATAAGAGGGCATAGTCAGCCCCAGCATTTT
CASSIRGHSQPQHF
>TRBJ2-7|-|TRBV5-4|-
TGTGCCAGCAGCTTGCGTAGCGGAAGTAACGAGCAGTACTTC
CASSLRSGSNEQYF
>TRBJ1-5|-|TRBV19|TRBD1
TGTGCCAGAGGCGAAGGACTTCTTCGGGACAGGGGTCCATCCCATCAGCCCCAGCATTTT
CARGEGLLRDRGPSHQPQHF
>TRBJ2-3|once|TRBV7-9|-
TGTGCCAGCAGCTTACTCCCGGGAGGCACAGATACGCAGTATTTT
CASSLLPGGTDTQYF
>TRBJ1-3|-|TRBV11-3|-
TGTGCCAGCAGCACTGGGACCTCTGGAAACACCATATATTTT
CASSTGTSGNTIYF
>TRBJ2-3|-|TRBV19|-
TGTGCCAGTAGTATAGTCAGGGATCCCCTAGATACGCAGTATTTT
CASSIVRDPLDTQYF
>TRBJ1-1|-|TRBV25-1|TRBD1
TGTGCCAGCAGTGGGTGGACAGGGGGCTCTGGAAGCACTGAAGCTTTCTTT
CASSGWTGGSGSTEAFF
>TRBJ1-3|-|TRBV6-6|-
TGTGCCAGCACTGAGGGGTTTGGAAACACCATATATTTT
CASTEGFGNTIYF
>TRBJ1-4|-|TRBV4-3|-
TGCGCCAGCAGCCAAGATCTGGGTAAAGGGGGAAAACTGTTTTTT
CASSQDLGKGGKLFF
>TRBJ2-2|-|TRBV7-8|TRBD2
TGTGCCAGCAGCGGAGCCTGGGCTAGCGGGGGTAACACCGGGGAGCTGTTTTTT
CASSGAWASGGNTGELFF
>TRBJ2-3|-|TRBV2|TRBD1
TGTGCCAGCGGGGACAGCCACAATACGCAGTATTTT
CASGDSHNTQYF
>TRBJ1-6|-|TRBV7-6|TRBD1
TGTGCCAGCAGCTTAGCAGCGAAACAGGGGCGTAATTCACCCCTCCACTTT
CASSLAAKQGRNSPLHF
>TRBJ2-1|-|TRBV19|TRBD2
TGTGCCAGTAGTATGGGACTAGCAGGTGAGCAGTTCTTC
CASSMGLAGEQFF
>TRBJ2-7|-|TRBV2|-
TGTGCCAGCAGTTACAGGGATAACTACGAGCAGTACTTC
CASSYRDNYEQYF
>TRBJ2-5|once|TRBV6-6|-
TGTGCCAGCAGTTACTCGATCGGGATGCAAGAGACCCAGTACTTC
CASSYSIGMQETQYF
>TRBJ1-1|-|TRBV7-6|-
TGTGCCAGCAGCTCCCCCGCGGGGGCTGAAGCTTTCTTT
CASSSPAGAEAFF
>TRBJ2-7|-|TRBV6-5|-
TGTGCCAGCAGTGCAGGGTCGGAGCAGTACTTC
CASSAGSEQYF
>TRBJ2-7|-|TRBV25-1|-
TGTGCCAGCAGTGGAATCTATCGGACTACCCTCGAAGAGCAGTACTTC
CASSGIYRTTLEEQYF
>TRBJ2-2|-|TRBV9|-
TGTGCCAGCAGCGTAGGGGATCACGGGGAGCTGTTTTTT
CASSVGDHGELFF
>TRBJ2-1|-|TRBV6-6|-
TGTGCCAGCAGTTACTGGAAGGTCGATGAGCAGTTCTTC
CASSYWKVDEQFF
>TRBJ2-3|-|TRBV6-1|TRBD2
TGTGCCAGCAGTGAAGAGCGGGGGTTCACAGATACGCAGTATTTT
CASSEERGFTDTQYF
>TRBJ2-1|-|TRBV5-6|-
TGTGCCAGCAGCTTTTCCCTCGGAGTGCGGGAGCAGTTCTTC
CASSFSLGVREQFF
>TRBJ2-3|-|TRBV11-2|-
TGTGCCAGCAGCTTAGTTCGGGGGTATATTCCCACAGATACGCAGTATTTT
CASSLVRGYIPTDTQYF
>TRBJ2-7|-|TRBV20-1|-
TGCAGTGCTAGTGATGACTTACAGCAGTACTTC
CSASDDLQQYF